The 6 T cell receptor beta chains below come from one sample, sequenced in a study of blood T cell repertoires in COVID-19. Repertoires were generated with immunoSEQ multiplex PCR, while TCRdb's copy carries only in-frame clones and drops some. The table has 400,000 or so clones, 89% seen once. The sample consisted of peripheral blood. Receptors were obtained from a woman between 40 and 50 years old with COVID-19, enrolled during active disease.

The chain has TRBV28 and TRBJ1-5, with a weak D call TRBD1 (5 bases). Trimming left V 7 bases short and J 4 bases short, with 17 bases between. The germline gives CDR1 MDHEN, CDR2 SYDVKM. The length of the CDR3 is 15 residues. CDR3 coding DNA: TGTGCCAGCATTCACGGGGGATCAAGGAATCAGCCCCAGCATTTT. Translating gives CASIHGGSRNQPQHF.

The J gene is TRBJ1-5, the V gene TRBV19; D possibly corresponds to TRBD1 (6 bases). The CDR3 extends over 12 amino acids. Trimming removed 1 base at V and 9 bases at J, with 7 bases between. Germline V gene data show CDR1 as LNHDA and CDR2 as SQIVND (reference sequence). The CDR3 DNA sequence: TGTGCCAGTAGTATAGTAGGGGGGCCCCAGCATTTT. Encoded protein: CASSIVGGPQHF.

The chain has TRBV2 and TRBJ1-1; TRBD1 agrees at 12 bases. The CDR3 runs to 13 residues. Losses at the gene ends were 6 bases for V and 11 bases for J; bases not matched to a gene: 7. Per the germline V gene, CDR1 is SNHLY and CDR2 is FYNNEI. In nucleotides, the CDR3 is TGTGCCAGCAGCCCGGGACAGGGGGCTTGGGCTTTCTTT. Amino acids: CASSPGQGAWAFF.

This clone was seen a single time. The rearrangement links TRBV6-2 or TRBV6-3 to TRBJ1-6; D is possibly TRBD1 (6 bases). The CDR3 consists of 13 residues. V was pared by 5 bases and J by 9 bases, with 11 bases between. Per the germline V gene, CDR1 is MNHEY and CDR2 is SVGEGT. The CDR3 here is CASSPDSISPLHF. DNA for the CDR3: TGTGCCAGCAGTCCGGACAGCATTTCACCCCTCCACTTT.

This clone was detected only once. The chain is built from TRBV2 and TRBJ1-5; no reliable D call. The CDR3 spans 13 residues. Germline V gene sequence: CDR1 SNHLY, CDR2 FYNNEI. The V gene lost 8 bases and the J gene lost 2 bases, with 10 bases spanning the gap. The CDR3, as DNA: TGTGCCAGCTCCCAAGCCGGCAATCAGCCCCAGCATTTT. Residues: CASSQAGNQPQHF.

The chain uses TRBV5-1 and TRBJ1-1; 9 nucleotides agree with TRBD1. With V trimmed by 0 bases and J by 5 bases, 8 bases remained unmatched. This CDR3 has 16 residues. The V gene's germline CDR1 is SGHRS and CDR2 YFSETQ. The CDR3 region has the DNA TGCGCCAGCAGCTTGGTGGGGGGACAGGGATATACTGAAGCTTTCTTT. Translated, it gives CASSLVGGQGYTEAFF.